This T cell receptor (beta chain) was captured in a study of cytomegalovirus exposure and HLA in healthy donors. Study-wide background: In a previous analysis, approximately 110 million unique TCR beta sequences were found from roughly 180 million T cells.

PCR primers comprised 60 Vbeta and 13 Jbeta primers. Generated by immunoSEQ multiplex PCR, the TCRdb table keeps only in-frame clones and is missing some. Its table records tens of thousands of clones. Study-wide points: A later analysis showed HLA-associated TCR beta chains outstripping equally common others in clonal expansion.

Note on this clone: Its antigen is undetermined.

The V and J ends lost 3 bases and 6 bases, in that order; junction bases with no gene match: 5. This CDR3 is 15 amino acids long. In germline, CDR1 is KGHSH, CDR2 LQKENI. The sequenced material came from PBMCs. This clonotype was sampled from a woman aged 60 to 75 in good health and CMV-seronegative. The chain recombines TRBV18 with TRBJ2-1; 10 bases agree with TRBD2. CDR3 residues: CASSPGTSVFNEQFF. In DNA, the CDR3 is TGTGCCAGCTCACCCGGGACTAGCGTATTCAATGAGCAGTTCTTC.